These 6 T cell receptor beta chains share one sample of origin, sequenced in a study of post-analysis software for immune sequencing data. Whole-study results and caveats: Patients carried five TRBV segments more frequently than controls did, and TRBV5-6, TRBV5-1 and TRBV20-1 were among them.

Which antigens these TCRs recognize remains unknown. The library was made from cDNA and included unique molecular identifiers. MiXCR was run by TCRdb on the PCR reads, yielding one entry per CDR3 protein. The profile shows 740,000 or so distinct CDR3 sequences, approximately 53% of them singletons. The material sequenced was blood. These receptors were collected from a girl between 10 and 17 years old with multiple sclerosis.

The CDR3, as DNA: TGCGCCAGCAGCTTGGGAGACTTACCAGGGTACTTC. It translates to CASSLGDLPGYF. The chain is built from TRBV5-1 and TRBJ2-5; D is undetermined. Trimming shortened V by 0 bases and J by 13 bases, and 13 bases separated the two germline ends. From germline, CDR1 is SGHRS and CDR2 YFSETQ. The CDR3 runs 12 residues.

With respect to this clonotype: A read error may produce the germline difference seen at one junction end. V gene TRBV25-1 combines with J gene TRBJ1-4, with D perhaps TRBD1 (6 bases). Per the germline V gene, CDR1 is MGHDK and CDR2 is SYGVNS. The CDR3 is 14 amino acids. As DNA, the CDR3 is TGTGCCAGCAGTGCCCGGACAGATAATGAAAAACTGTATTTT. Translating gives CASSARTDNEKLYF.

This clonotype has only a few counts. The rearrangement joins TRBV5-1 to TRBJ1-1, with 11 nucleotides matching TRBD1. The CDR3 is 15 residues long. V was clipped by 7 bases and J by 0 bases; unmatched bases: 5. Per the germline V gene, CDR1 is SGHRS and CDR2 is YFSETQ. The DNA of the CDR3 is TGCGCCAGCGCAATGGACAGGGGGCTGAACACTGAAGCTTTCTTT. Translating gives CASAMDRGLNTEAFF.

The genes are TRBV2 and TRBJ2-5; TRBD1 matches at 8 bases. This CDR3 spans 15 amino acids. Trimming removed 4 bases from V and 1 base from J; junction bases left unmatched: 5. Germline V gene data show CDR1 as SNHLY and CDR2 as FYNNEI. DNA for the CDR3: TGTGCCAGCAGTGGGGCGACAGGGGCCCAAGAGACCCAGTACTTC. Translating it yields CASSGATGAQETQYF.

V and J are TRBV20-1 and TRBJ2-2; 9 bases map to TRBD1. The germline V gene has CDR1 DFQATT and CDR2 SNEGSKA (reference sequence). V lost 5 bases, J lost 0 bases, and 4 bases stayed unmatched. This CDR3 is 15 amino acids long. The CDR3 DNA sequence: TGCAGTGCTGGTCGGACAGGGGCGAACACCGGGGAGCTGTTTTTT. Residues: CSAGRTGANTGELFF.

The chain uses TRBV11-2 and TRBJ2-4, with 8 positions matching TRBD1. The assigned J gene may be wrong: the sequence end matches TRBJ2-7 better. Germline V gene sequence: CDR1 SGHAT, CDR2 FQNNGV. The CDR3 runs 15 residues. The CDR3 loop reads CASRVGQGRLYEQYF. Here the CDR3 DNA reads TGTGCCAGCAGAGTAGGACAGGGACGCCTCTACGAGCAGTACTTC.